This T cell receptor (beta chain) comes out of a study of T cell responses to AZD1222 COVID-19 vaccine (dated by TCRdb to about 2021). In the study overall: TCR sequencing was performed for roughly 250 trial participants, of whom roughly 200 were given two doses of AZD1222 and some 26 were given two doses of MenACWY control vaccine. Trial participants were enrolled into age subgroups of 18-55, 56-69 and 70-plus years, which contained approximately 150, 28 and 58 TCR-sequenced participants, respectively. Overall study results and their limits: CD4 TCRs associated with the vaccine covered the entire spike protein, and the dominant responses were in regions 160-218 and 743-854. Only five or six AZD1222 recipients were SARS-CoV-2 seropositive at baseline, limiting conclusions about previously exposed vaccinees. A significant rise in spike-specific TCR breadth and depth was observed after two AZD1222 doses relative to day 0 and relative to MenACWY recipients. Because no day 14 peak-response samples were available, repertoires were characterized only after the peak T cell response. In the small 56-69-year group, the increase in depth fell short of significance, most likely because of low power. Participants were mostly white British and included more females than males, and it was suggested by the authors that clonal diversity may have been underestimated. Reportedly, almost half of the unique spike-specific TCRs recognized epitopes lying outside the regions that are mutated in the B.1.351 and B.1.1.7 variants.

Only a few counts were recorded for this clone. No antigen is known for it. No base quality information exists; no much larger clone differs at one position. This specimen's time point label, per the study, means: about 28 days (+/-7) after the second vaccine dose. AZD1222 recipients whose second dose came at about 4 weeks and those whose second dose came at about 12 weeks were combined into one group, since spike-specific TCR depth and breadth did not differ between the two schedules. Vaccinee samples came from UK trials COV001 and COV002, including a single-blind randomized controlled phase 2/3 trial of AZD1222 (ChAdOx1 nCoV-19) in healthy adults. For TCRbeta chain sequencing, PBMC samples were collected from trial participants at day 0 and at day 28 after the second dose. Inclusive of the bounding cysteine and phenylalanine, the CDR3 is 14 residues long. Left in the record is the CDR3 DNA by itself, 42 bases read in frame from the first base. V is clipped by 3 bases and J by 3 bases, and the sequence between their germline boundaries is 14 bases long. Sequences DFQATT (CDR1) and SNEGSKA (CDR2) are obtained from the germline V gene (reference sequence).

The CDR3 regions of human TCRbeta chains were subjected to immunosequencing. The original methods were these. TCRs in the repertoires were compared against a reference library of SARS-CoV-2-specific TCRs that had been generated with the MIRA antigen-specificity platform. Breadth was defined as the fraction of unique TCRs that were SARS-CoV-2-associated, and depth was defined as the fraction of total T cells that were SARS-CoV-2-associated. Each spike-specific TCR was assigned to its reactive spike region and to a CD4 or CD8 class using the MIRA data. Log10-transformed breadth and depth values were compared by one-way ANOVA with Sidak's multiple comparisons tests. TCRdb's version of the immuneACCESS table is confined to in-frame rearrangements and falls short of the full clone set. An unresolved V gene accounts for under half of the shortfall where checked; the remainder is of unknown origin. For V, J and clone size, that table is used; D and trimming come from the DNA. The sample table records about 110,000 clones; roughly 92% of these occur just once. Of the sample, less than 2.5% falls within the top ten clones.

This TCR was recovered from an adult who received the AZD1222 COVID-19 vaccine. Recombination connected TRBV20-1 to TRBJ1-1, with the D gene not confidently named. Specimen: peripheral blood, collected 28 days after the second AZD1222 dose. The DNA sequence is TGCAGTGCTAGTAAAGAGGGTTCGGACACTGAAGCTTTCTTT. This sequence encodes CSASKEGSDTEAFF.